This T cell receptor (beta chain) was captured by sequencing in a study of blood T cell repertoires in COVID-19. Turning to the study itself: Spain, Italy and the United States supplied samples that represented acute and convalescent COVID-19. Nucleic acid was either cDNA or gDNA, and it came from T cells, B-cell-depleted T cells, or PBMCs.

The germline gives CDR1 LNHDA, CDR2 SQIVND (reference sequence). V shed 6 bases and J 4 bases; nucleotides not matched to a gene: 4. This CDR3 contains 14 residues. As originally analysed: Reference gene primers were amplified, and this amplification served to estimate nucleated cell counts. TCRdb keeps only in-frame clones here, not all; method: immunoSEQ multiplex PCR. That table supplies the V and J calls and clone size; D and trimming were determined from the DNA. The sample consists of roughly 250,000 clones, around 89% of them appearing once. In its sample, this clone was seen once. Sequenced sample: peripheral blood. The sequence was obtained from a man younger than 40 with acute or convalescent COVID-19. This rearrangement joins TRBV19 to TRBJ2-1; 9 bases map to TRBD2. For the CDR3, the DNA is TGTGCCAGTAGGTCAGCGGGGGGATACAATGAGCAGTTCTTC. Amino acids: CASRSAGGYNEQFF.